This entry lists 16 T cell receptor beta chains sequenced from one sample in a study of blood T cell repertoires in COVID-19. Produced via immunoSEQ multiplex PCR; TCRdb's table is partial and in-frame only. The table records about 200,000 clones, roughly 86% of them present only once. Sequenced: peripheral blood. The receptor set was obtained from a woman aged 45-65 years with COVID-19, enrolled during active disease.

The V and J genes are TRBV6-5 and TRBJ1-4; no definite D call. V lost 6 bases to trimming and J lost 3 bases, with 14 bases between them. This CDR3 has 15 amino acids. The germline gives CDR1 MNHEY, CDR2 SVGAGI. Here the CDR3 DNA reads TGTGCCAGCAGGACCCAGCGGTTGGCTAATGAAAAACTGTTTTTT. It translates to CASRTQRLANEKLFF.

The table lists this clone with a count of one. The rearrangement links TRBV11-1 to TRBJ2-3; 9 bases are shared with TRBD2. This CDR3 region has 16 residues. V lost 3 bases to trimming and J lost 2 bases; unmatched junction nucleotides: 6. The V gene's germline CDR1 is SGHAT and CDR2 FQDESV (reference sequence). The CDR3 nucleotides are TGTGCCAGCAGCTTGACTAGCGGAGCCCTCACAGATACGCAGTATTTT. Residues: CASSLTSGALTDTQYF.

The genes are TRBV6-5 and TRBJ2-2; D remains ambiguous. Trimming cost V 5 bases and J 7 bases, with 17 bases left between them. Per germline, CDR1 MNHEY and CDR2 SVGAGI. This CDR3 comprises 15 residues. CDR3 residues: CASSPRQVRGGELFF. The DNA for the CDR3 is TGTGCCAGCAGTCCAAGGCAGGTTCGTGGCGGGGAGCTGTTTTTT.

This chain joins TRBV30 and TRBJ1-1; the match to TRBD1 covers 7 bases. This CDR3 comprises 13 residues. Germline V gene lookup returns CDR1 GTSNPN and CDR2 SVGIG (reference sequence). Trimming cost V 7 bases and J 1 base; bases outside gene matches: 6. CDR3 amino acids: CALEGAGNTEAFF. DNA for the CDR3: TGTGCCTTAGAGGGGGCTGGGAACACTGAAGCTTTCTTT.

The chain is built from TRBV7-6 and TRBJ2-7; 8 bases agree with TRBD1. CDR1 and CDR2 from the germline V gene are SGHVS and FNYEAQ. The CDR3 spans 16 residues. The junction had 7 bases not matched to a gene; V was cut back by 1 base and J by 2 bases. The CDR3 sequence: CASSLGVGTGTYEQYV. As DNA, the CDR3 is TGTGCCAGCAGCTTAGGGGTAGGGACAGGTACCTACGAGCAGTACGTC.

The rearrangement joins TRBV30 to TRBJ1-1; 9 bases match TRBD1. This CDR3 has 16 residues. The ends lost 7 bases at V and 5 bases at J; junction bases unmatched: 17. From germline, CDR1 is GTSNPN and CDR2 SVGIG (reference sequence). CDR3 residues: CASPFTGGEEKTEAFF. CDR3 coding DNA: TGTGCCTCACCCTTCACAGGGGGCGAGGAAAAAACTGAAGCTTTCTTT.

As regards this clone: The same CDR3 arises from other DNA sequences in this sample as well. The chain combines TRBV2 with TRBJ1-6; D is uncertain. Germline CDR1 SNHLY, CDR2 FYNNEI. The CDR3 loop spans 13 amino acids. V lost 4 bases and J 4 bases, leaving 5 bases between the germline ends. The CDR3, as DNA: TGTGCCAGCAGTGTAAATTATAATTCACCCCTCCACTTT. Its protein is CASSVNYNSPLHF.

The J gene is TRBJ2-1, the V gene TRBV29-1; tentatively, D is TRBD1 (6 bases). V was pared by 4 bases and J by 15 bases, with 31 bases between. This CDR3 contains 16 residues. The germline V gene has CDR1 SQVTM and CDR2 ANQGSEA. The CDR3 nucleotides read TGCAGCGTTGTATCCCCCGGCAGGGGAAGTTGGGGATTGCCGTTCTTC. Amino acid sequence: CSVVSPGRGSWGLPFF.

The chain recombines TRBV11-3 with TRBJ1-1; D gene uncertain. Germline V gene sequence: CDR1 SGHNT, CDR2 YENEEA. V was clipped by 1 base and J by 0 bases, with 18 bases between them. This CDR3 region has 18 residues. The CDR3 nucleotides read TGTGCCAGCAGCTTAGGAGGCCTACTTTCCCTCATGAACACTGAAGCTTTCTTT. Its protein is CASSLGGLLSLMNTEAFF.

V gene TRBV6-5 combines with J gene TRBJ2-7; 9 bases match TRBD1. CDR1 is MNHEY and CDR2 is SVGAGI in the germline V gene. J was trimmed by 5 bases and V by 10 bases; bases with no gene match: 3. CDR3 length: 11 residues. As DNA, the CDR3 is TGTGCCACCGGACAGGGGAACGAGCAGTACTTC. This encodes CATGQGNEQYF.

The rearrangement joins TRBV19 to TRBJ2-5, with 10 bases fitting TRBD2. The CDR3 contains 15 residues. J was trimmed by 5 bases and V by 3 bases; bases with no gene match: 6. Germline CDR1 is LNHDA and CDR2 is SQIVND (reference sequence). CDR3 residues: CASSIGSGGRETQYF. CDR3 nucleotides: TGTGCCAGTAGTATTGGTAGCGGGGGGCGGGAGACCCAGTACTTC.

This clone appeared once. The CDR3: CSAGGGGGPETQYF. CDR3 sequence (DNA): TGCAGCGCCGGAGGCGGGGGGGGCCCGGAGACCCAGTACTTC. This chain uses TRBV29-1 with TRBJ2-5; the match to TRBD2 covers 9 bases. The CDR3 extends over 14 amino acids. Germline lookup yields CDR1 SQVTM and CDR2 ANQGSEA. The ends lost 7 bases at V and 5 bases at J; junction bases unmatched: 11.

This rearrangement joins TRBV10-3 to TRBJ2-3, with 11 nucleotides matching TRBD2. V lost 6 bases and J lost 2; bases outside the gene matches: 7. The CDR3 is 16 residues long. Germline assignment: CDR1 ENHRY and CDR2 SYGVKD. The CDR3 bases are TGTGCCATCAGCACAGGGACTAGCGGTACCACAGATACGCAGTATTTT. This sequence encodes CAISTGTSGTTDTQYF.

Worth noting for this clone: This same CDR3 is encoded by further DNA sequences in the sample. CDR3 DNA sequence: TGTGCCTGGAGTGGGACAGCTCTTAATCAGCCCCAGCATTTT. Translated, it gives CAWSGTALNQPQHF. The genes are TRBV30 and TRBJ1-5; tentatively, D is TRBD1 (6 bases). Germline values: CDR1 GTSNPN, CDR2 SVGIG (reference sequence). The CDR3 sequence is 14 residues long. With 1 base removed from V and 4 bases from J, the gap between germline ends came to 11 bases.

The chain couples TRBV6-8 to TRBJ2-3; 10 bases fit TRBD2. There are 17 residues in the CDR3. In germline, CDR1 is MNHGY, CDR2 SAAAGT. J lost 5 bases, V lost 7 bases, and 15 bases had no gene match. CDR3 coding DNA: TGTGCCAGCACTCAGACCGGGTCTAGCGGGGGAGAAGATACGCAGTATTTT. This gives the protein CASTQTGSSGGEDTQYF.

The chain carries TRBV7-9 and TRBJ1-1, with D unresolved. The CDR3 runs 15 residues. Trimming removed 5 bases from V and 1 base from J, with 14 bases in between. Germline CDR1 is SEHNR and CDR2 is FQNEAQ (reference sequence). The CDR3 nucleotides read TGTGCCAGCAGCCGCGGAAGAAAGCGGAACACTGAAGCTTTCTTT. This encodes CASSRGRKRNTEAFF. The full variable domain, its missing parts supplied by reference TRBV7-9 and TRBJ1-1, is DTGVSQNPRHKITKRGQNVTFRCDPISEHNRLYWYRQTLGQGPEFLTYFQNEAQLEKSRLLSDRFSAERPKGSFSTLEIQRTEQGDSAMYLCASSRGRKRNTEAFFGQGTRLTVV.